Listed below are T cell receptor beta chains from one sample, sequenced in a study of T cell responses to AZD1222 COVID-19 vaccine. The data were produced by immunoSEQ multiplex PCR, yet TCRdb's version contains in-frame clones alone and is incomplete. The sample lists 70,000 to 80,000 clones; 75% to 90% were seen once. The sequences come from peripheral blood, collected on day 0 of AZD1222 vaccination. These receptors were collected from an adult in good health. The CDR3 runs from the conserved cysteine through the conserved F or W. D genes are given only for firm matches. For some rows the clone size is stated as once, few or many, or as a class when expanded; others skip it.

clone_size | d_call | j_call | v_call | cdr3_nt | cdr3_aa
. | TRBD1 | TRBJ2-2 | TRBV7-3 | TGTGCCAGCAGCTCGACAGGGCCAGGCGGGGAGCTGTTTTTT | CASSSTGPGGELFF
. | . | TRBJ1-6 | TRBV6-6 | TGTGCCAGCAGTAGGGAGGATAATTCACCCCTCCACTTT | CASSREDNSPLHF
. | TRBD1 | TRBJ1-2 | TRBV27 | TGTGCCAGCAGTCTCCGCCGCGGGACAGGGATCTATGGCTACACCTTC | CASSLRRGTGIYGYTF
. | . | TRBJ2-3 | TRBV6-4 | TGTGCCAGCAGTGAAGGGGACACAGATACGCAGTATTTT | CASSEGDTDTQYF
. | . | TRBJ1-2 | TRBV3-1/TRBV3-2 | TGTGCCAGCAGCCAAGGACAGCCCCGAGTTGCCTATGGCTACACCTTC | CASSQGQPRVAYGYTF
once | . | TRBJ2-7 | TRBV28 | TGTGCCAGCAGCCTTATCCCGGCGGCATACGAGCAGTACTTC | CASSLIPAAYEQYF
. | . | TRBJ2-2 | TRBV30 | TGTGCCTGGAGTGTACGGAGACAGTGCACCGGGGAGCTGTTTTTT | CAWSVRRQCTGELFF
once | . | TRBJ2-2 | TRBV7-3 | TGTGCCAGCAGCTCAAACGCCGGGGAGCTGTTTTTT | CASSSNAGELFF
. | . | TRBJ1-5 | TRBV6-1 | TGTGCCAGCAGTGATCTCGGACCCGGGGAGTCCAATCAGCCCCAGCATTTT | CASSDLGPGESNQPQHF
few | . | TRBJ2-2 | TRBV29-1 | TGCAGCGTCTTTCTTAATTCGAACACCGGGGAGCTGTTTTTT | CSVFLNSNTGELFF
. | . | TRBJ1-5 | TRBV4-1 | TGCGCCAGCAGCCAAGGTTTTATTAGCAATCAGCCCCAGCATTTT | CASSQGFISNQPQHF
. | TRBD1 | TRBJ1-5 | TRBV19 | TGTGCCAGTAGTATAGGGACAGGAGCAAGTCAGCCCCAGCATTTT | CASSIGTGASQPQHF
. | . | TRBJ1-1 | TRBV20-1 | TGCAGTGCCAGACAGGCCGGTGAAGCTTTCTTT | CSARQAGEAFF
. | . | TRBJ1-4 | TRBV7-9 | TGTGCCAGCGACCCCATAGATGAAAAACTGTTTTTT | CASDPIDEKLFF
. | . | TRBJ1-5 | TRBV19 | TGTGCCAGCGAAGGACGGGGACGCGATCAGCCCCAGCATTTT | CASEGRGRDQPQHF
few | . | TRBJ1-5 | TRBV11-2 | TGTGCCAGCAGCTTAGCCCCCCGGGGGGCTGTAGATCAGCCCCAGCATTTT | CASSLAPRGAVDQPQHF
. | . | TRBJ1-4 | TRBV6-2/TRBV6-3 | TGTGCCAGCAGTCGGGACTTGGGTAATGAAAAACTGTTTTTT | CASSRDLGNEKLFF
. | . | TRBJ2-7 | TRBV28 | TGTGCCAGCAGTTCTCCACAGGAATCTAGGGCCTACGAGCAGTACTTC | CASSSPQESRAYEQYF
. | . | TRBJ1-1 | TRBV5-1 | TGCGCCAGCAGCTTGGTGGGAGGGGAGGAAGCTTTCTTT | CASSLVGGEEAFF
once | . | TRBJ2-1 | TRBV6-5 | TGTGCCAGTTCGACCCAGGGCCCCTACAATGAGCAGTTCTTC | CASSTQGPYNEQFF
. | TRBD1 | TRBJ2-7 | TRBV25-1 | TGTGCCACTAGATTTCCGGGACAGGGGGTCTACGAGCAGTACTTC | CATRFPGQGVYEQYF
. | . | TRBJ1-5 | TRBV10-1 | TGCGCCAGCAGTGAAGGCACATATCAGCCCCAGCATTTT | CASSEGTYQPQHF
. | . | TRBJ2-3 | TRBV27 | TGTGCCAGCAGTAAACAGGTTAGCACAGATACGCAGTATTTT | CASSKQVSTDTQYF
few | . | TRBJ1-1 | TRBV24-1 | TGTGCCACCAGTTTGGGTCCCACTGAAGCTTTCTTT | CATSLGPTEAFF
. | TRBD1 | TRBJ1-4 | TRBV19 | TGTGCCAGTAGGACAGGGTCCGCAACTAATGAAAAACTGTTTTTT | CASRTGSATNEKLFF
. | TRBD1 | TRBJ1-6 | TRBV27 | TGTGCCAGCACCCCAGGACAGGGGAGGAATTCACCCCTCCACTTT | CASTPGQGRNSPLHF
. | . | TRBJ2-7 | TRBV19 | TGTGCCAGTACTCCATCTTTTTCCGGTGAGCAGTACTTC | CASTPSFSGEQYF
. | TRBD2 | TRBJ2-3 | TRBV29-1 | TGCAGCGTTGTCACTAGCGGCAGCACAGATACGCAGTATTTT | CSVVTSGSTDTQYF
. | . | TRBJ1-2 | TRBV5-1 | TGCGCCAGCAGCCTACCCAATCGGGACTATGGCTACACCTTC | CASSLPNRDYGYTF
. | TRBD2 | TRBJ2-7 | TRBV19 | TGTGCCAGTAGTGCTGGACTAGCGGGCTCCTACGAGCAGTACTTC | CASSAGLAGSYEQYF